A single sample gave rise to the 4 T cell receptor beta chains below, sequenced in a study of blood T cell repertoires in COVID-19. The data were produced by immunoSEQ multiplex PCR, yet TCRdb's version contains in-frame clones alone and is incomplete. Among around 140,000 clones listed, 81% were seen once. Input material: peripheral blood. Receptors originate from a woman aged 60-70 years with active or convalescent COVID-19.

The rearrangement uses TRBV19 and TRBJ2-2; 15 positions agree with TRBD2. CDR1 and CDR2 from the germline V gene are LNHDA and SQIVND (reference sequence). The V and J ends lost 1 base and 5 bases, in that order; junction bases with no gene match: 5. The CDR3 runs 18 residues. The CDR3: CASSIGGLAGGQTGELFF. CDR3 sequence (DNA): TGTGCCAGTAGTATAGGGGGACTAGCGGGAGGCCAGACCGGGGAGCTGTTTTTT.

The chain has TRBV3-1 (or the pseudogene TRBV3-2) and TRBJ2-1, with TRBD1 matching over 10 bases. V shed 4 bases and J 5 bases; nucleotides not matched to a gene: 2. CDR1 and CDR2 (germline): LGHDT, YNNKEL (reference sequence). The CDR3 extends over 14 amino acids. This chain's CDR3 is CASSRQGADNEQFF. The DNA for the CDR3 is TGTGCCAGCAGCCGACAGGGGGCAGACAATGAGCAGTTCTTC.

This clone was counted a single time. The chain recombines TRBV5-1 with TRBJ1-2; D remains ambiguous. The V gene lost 4 bases and the J gene lost 5 bases, with 15 bases spanning the gap. Germline assignment: CDR1 SGHRS and CDR2 YFSETQ. The CDR3 length is 14 residues. The CDR3 region is CASSEASGNYGYTF. Written as DNA, the CDR3 is TGCGCCAGCAGCGAGGCCTCGGGGAATTATGGCTACACCTTC.

The chain recombines TRBV7-9 with TRBJ1-4, with D maybe TRBD1 (5 bases). The V gene's germline CDR1 is SEHNR and CDR2 FQNEAQ (reference sequence). This CDR3 is built from 14 residues. Deletions cut 1 base from V and 8 bases from J, with 11 bases between. The CDR3 region is CASSLEGQGEKLFF. For the CDR3, the DNA is TGTGCCAGCAGCTTAGAGGGCCAGGGCGAAAAACTGTTTTTT.